The 15 T cell receptor beta chains below all came from one sample that was sequenced in a study of beta chain features in type 1 diabetes. The sequenced template was cDNA made from the entire isolated RNA. Profiled with immunoSEQ multiplex PCR; TCRdb holds only in-frame clones, not every one. The table includes hundreds of thousands of clones, roughly 16% detected once. Sequencing was done on a sample of naive CD4+ T cells from blood. These receptors were taken from a woman under 30 in good health.

This clone has a handful of counts. The chain joins TRBV7-2 to TRBJ1-5; D is unresolved. This CDR3 is built from 15 residues. V lost 1 base, J lost 0 bases, and 7 bases lay in between. Germline CDR1 reads SGHTA; CDR2 reads FQGNSA. CDR3 DNA: TGTGCCAGCAGCTTAGTACACGTTAGCAATCAGCCCCAGCATTTT. It yields the protein CASSLVHVSNQPQHF.

The chain couples TRBV7-2 to TRBJ2-3; 8 nucleotides agree with TRBD2. Looked up from germline, CDR1 is SGHTA and CDR2 is FQGNSA. This CDR3 region has 17 residues. V was clipped by 0 bases and J by 4 bases; unmatched bases: 9. The chain's CDR3 is CASSLAGGTRVPDTQYF. The CDR3 region has the DNA TGTGCCAGCAGCTTAGCGGGTGGGACTAGAGTCCCAGATACGCAGTATTTT.

Details on this clone: This sample includes further DNA sequences coding for the same CDR3. V is TRBV15 and J is TRBJ1-1, with D unresolved. V was clipped by 6 bases and J by 0 bases, with 11 bases between them. CDR3 length: 14 amino acids. CDR1 LNHNV and CDR2 YYDKDF come from the germline V gene (reference sequence). CDR3 amino acids: CATSRKRVNTEAFF. The CDR3 nucleotides read TGTGCCACCAGTCGGAAACGGGTGAACACTGAAGCTTTCTTT.

This clone was seen only a few times. Distinct nucleotide sequences in the sample also encode this CDR3. The rearrangement links TRBV27 to TRBJ2-5, with a weak D call TRBD1 (5 bases). CDR3 length equals 13 residues. Germline V gives CDR1 MNHEY, CDR2 SMNVEV (reference sequence). Trimming took off 2 bases at V and 4 bases at J, with 8 bases between the two ends. The CDR3 DNA reads TGTGCCAGCAGTTTAAGGGGAAGAGAGACCCAGTACTTC. Its translation is CASSLRGRETQYF.

The chain carries TRBV2 and TRBJ2-7; D unclear. V gave up 1 base and J gave up 0 bases, with 10 bases separating them. The CDR3 extends over 15 amino acids. Germline CDR1 SNHLY, CDR2 FYNNEI. The CDR3 DNA follows: TGTGCCAGCAGTGAAGGTTCGGGCTTCTCCTACGAGCAGTACTTC. Encoded protein: CASSEGSGFSYEQYF.

The chain recombines TRBV27 with TRBJ2-7, with unresolved D. Trimming cost V 2 bases and J 3 bases, with 8 bases left between them. CDR3 length equals 13 residues. Germline CDR1 reads MNHEY; CDR2 reads SMNVEV (reference sequence). The CDR3 sequence: CASSLRPLYEQYF. The CDR3 DNA sequence: TGTGCCAGCAGTTTACGGCCTCTCTACGAGCAGTACTTC.

The table lists this clone with a few counts. The chain recombines TRBV18 with TRBJ2-1, with D perhaps matching TRBD2 (6 bases). The germline V gene has CDR1 KGHSH and CDR2 LQKENI. Trimming left V 6 bases short and J 9 bases short, with 18 bases between. The CDR3 length is 14 residues. The CDR3 here is CASSPPGRTGEQFF. The CDR3 DNA follows: TGTGCCAGCTCTCCTCCGGGGAGGACTGGTGAGCAGTTCTTC.

This rearrangement joins TRBV11-2 to TRBJ2-4; D gene uncertain. Trimming left V 4 bases short and J 5 bases short, with 15 bases between. CDR1 is SGHAT, CDR2 FQNNGV, per germline. The CDR3 consists of 15 residues. CDR3 coding DNA: TGTGCCAGCAGCTCGTCACCAGGTCGGGAAAACATTCAGTACTTC. Amino acid sequence: CASSSSPGRENIQYF.

This clone has more than one count but fewer than ten. Other DNA sequences in the sample encode the same CDR3. CDR3 protein: CASSLVDYGYTF. The CDR3 DNA sequence: TGTGCCAGCAGTTTAGTAGATTATGGCTACACCTTC. The V and J genes are TRBV28 and TRBJ1-2, with D unclear. This CDR3 has 12 amino acids. Germline lookup yields CDR1 MDHEN and CDR2 SYDVKM. V lost 2 bases and J lost 5, with 6 bases in between.

The table lists this clone with a few counts. This chain connects TRBV29-1 to TRBJ2-3, with D perhaps TRBD1 (6 bases). CDR1 SQVTM and CDR2 ANQGSEA come from the germline V gene. The CDR3 loop spans 14 amino acids. Trimming took 6 bases from V and 3 from J, leaving 16 bases between them. Written as DNA, the CDR3 is TGCAGCGTAACAGGGATTAAGGATACAGATACGCAGTATTTT. Its translation is CSVTGIKDTDTQYF.

The rearrangement uses TRBV19 and TRBJ2-7; a weak D match, TRBD1 (6 bases). Trimming pared 6 bases from V and 12 bases from J, leaving 21 bases between. CDR1 is LNHDA, CDR2 SQIVND, per germline (reference sequence). The CDR3 contains 13 residues. The CDR3 loop reads CASRETGRDTTYF. In DNA form, the CDR3 reads TGTGCCAGTAGGGAGACAGGCCGCGACACCACGTACTTC. The variable domain in full, with the rest retrieved from reference TRBV19 and TRBJ2-7, is DGGITQSPKYLFRKEGQNVTLSCEQNLNHDAMYWYRQDPGQGLRLIYYSQIVNDFQKGDIAEGYSVSREKKESFPLTVTSAQKNPTAFYLCASRETGRDTTYFGPGTRLTVT.

The rearrangement links TRBV10-2 to TRBJ2-5, with D perhaps TRBD1 (5 bases). The CDR3 runs to 14 residues. The germline CDR1 and CDR2 sequences are WSHSY and SAAADI. The ends were cut back, 6 bases at V and 0 bases at J, with 11 bases in the middle. CDR3 protein: CASRETAYQETQYF. The CDR3 region has the DNA TGCGCCAGCAGGGAGACAGCGTACCAAGAGACCCAGTACTTC.

The genes are TRBV18 and TRBJ2-2; 8 nucleotides align to TRBD1. The CDR3 is 14 residues long. The J segment lost 0 bases and the V segment lost 8 bases, leaving 2 bases of the junction unmatched. Germline lookup yields CDR1 KGHSH and CDR2 LQKENI. The CDR3 reads CASRGQANTGELFF. The CDR3 DNA reads as TGTGCCAGCAGGGGACAGGCGAACACCGGGGAGCTGTTTTTT.

This clone was seen more than once but under ten times. The chain has TRBV7-8 and TRBJ2-1; weak D call: TRBD2 (5 bases). CDR3 length: 19 amino acids. Germline CDR1 SGHVS, CDR2 FQNEAQ. The ends were cut back, 1 base at V and 0 bases at J, with 19 bases in the middle. CDR3 loop: CASSLVLFDRRSSYNEQFF. CDR3 DNA sequence: TGTGCCAGCAGCTTAGTACTTTTCGACCGGAGGAGCTCCTACAATGAGCAGTTCTTC. The entire variable domain, with the rest obtained from reference TRBV7-8 and TRBJ2-1, is as follows: GAGVSQSPRYKVAKRGQDVALRCDPISGHVSLFWYQQALGQGPEFLTYFQNEAQLDKSGLPSDRFFAERPEGSVSTLKIQRTQQEDSAVYLCASSLVLFDRRSSYNEQFFGPGTRLTVL.

The chain joins TRBV10-2 to TRBJ2-7, with 10 positions matching TRBD2. J was trimmed by 3 bases and V by 3 bases; bases with no gene match: 2. CDR1 is WSHSY and CDR2 is SAAADI in the germline V gene. CDR3 length: 14 amino acids. This CDR3 reads CASSETSGVYEQYF. CDR3 DNA: TGCGCCAGCAGTGAAACTAGCGGGGTCTACGAGCAGTACTTC.